This entry lists 29 T cell receptor beta chains sequenced from one sample in a study of type 1 regulatory T cells. TCRdb used MiXCR to reprocess the reads, holding one entry per CDR3 protein. The data contain about 18,000 distinct CDR3 sequences, about 9.4% of them singletons. The specimen sequenced was CD4+ T cells, either the whole sample or a sorted fraction (not recorded which). The receptors here all came from a human donor in good health.

The genes are TRBV6-5 and TRBJ1-5, with unresolved D. Germline lookup yields CDR1 MNHEY and CDR2 SVGAGI. There are 14 residues in the CDR3. The V end was cut by 5 bases, the J end by 0 bases, with 8 bases between. The CDR3 spells CASSADYSNQPQHF. The CDR3 DNA sequence: TGTGCCAGCAGTGCGGACTATAGCAATCAGCCCCAGCATTTT.

This clonotype was detected many times. The chain combines TRBV6-5 with TRBJ2-3, with D unresolved. The CDR3 is 11 residues long. In germline, CDR1 is MNHEY, CDR2 SVGAGI. The ends were cut back, 6 bases at V and 2 bases at J, with 3 bases in the middle. The CDR3 nucleotides are TGTGCCAGCAGCGACACAGATACGCAGTATTTT. Encoded protein: CASSDTDTQYF.

In its sample, this clonotype ranks as medium-sized (0.01 to 0.1%). The chain joins TRBV5-1 to TRBJ2-3; 10 bases map to TRBD2. The CDR3 is 15 residues long. Germline CDR1 and CDR2: SGHRS and YFSETQ. With V trimmed by 5 bases and J by 5 bases, 8 bases remained unmatched. The CDR3 DNA is TGCGCCAGCAGGACAGCGGGAGGGCCGGGAGATACGCAGTATTTT. Protein: CASRTAGGPGDTQYF. The whole variable domain, remainder taken from reference TRBV5-1 and TRBJ2-3, is KAGVTQTPRYLIKTRGQQVTLSCSPISGHRSVSWYQQTPGQGLQFLFEYFSETQRNKGNFPGRFSGRQFSNSRSEMNVSTLELGDSALYLCASRTAGGPGDTQYFGPGTRLTVL.

At least ten counts were recorded for this clonotype. At one of its ends the junction is not consistent with the germline gene, which may arise from a read error. The chain has TRBV7-7 and TRBJ2-5, with D perhaps matching TRBD2 (6 bases). Germline V gene sequence: CDR1 SSHAT, CDR2 FNYEAQ (reference sequence). This CDR3 region has 13 residues. The CDR3 DNA reads TGTGCTAGCAGCTTAGCGGTCCGGGAGACCCAGTACTTC. It encodes CASSLAVRETQYF.

The gene calls are TRBV5-1 and TRBJ1-2, with D unresolved. CDR3 length: 15 amino acids. In germline, CDR1 is SGHRS, CDR2 YFSETQ. V gave up 4 bases and J gave up 2 bases, with 15 bases separating them. CDR3 DNA sequence: TGCGCCAGCAGCCTGGGAGGCGGGGTAAACTATGGCTACACCTTC. Its protein is CASSLGGGVNYGYTF.

As DNA, the CDR3 is TGCAGTGCCAAGTGGGTTGATACGCAGTATTTT. As protein: CSAKWVDTQYF. The chain uses TRBV20-1 and TRBJ2-3; D remains unclear. The CDR3 is 11 amino acids. Germline lookup yields CDR1 DFQATT and CDR2 SNEGSKA (reference sequence). The germline V and J ends were trimmed by 6 bases and 6 bases, with 10 bases remaining between them.

V usage is TRBV5-1 and J usage is TRBJ2-7, with D unclear. The V end lost 7 bases, the J end lost 3 bases, and 17 bases lay between the germline ends. This CDR3 contains 14 residues. Germline loops: CDR1 SGHRS, CDR2 YFSETQ. The CDR3 nucleotides read TGCGCCAGCCAGGTAAGGCCCCTGAGCTACGAGCAGTACTTC. Its protein product is CASQVRPLSYEQYF. Full variable domain (remainder filled in from reference TRBV5-1 and TRBJ2-7): KAGVTQTPRYLIKTRGQQVTLSCSPISGHRSVSWYQQTPGQGLQFLFEYFSETQRNKGNFPGRFSGRQFSNSRSEMNVSTLELGDSALYLCASQVRPLSYEQYFGPGTRLTVT.

This clonotype was detected many times. The chain links TRBV2 to TRBJ2-5; D is undetermined. The germline V gene has CDR1 SNHLY and CDR2 FYNNEI. The CDR3 loop spans 11 amino acids. V lost 1 base, J lost 3 bases, and 0 bases lay in between. The CDR3 loop reads CASSEEETQYF. CDR3 in DNA: TGTGCCAGCAGTGAAGAAGAGACCCAGTACTTC.

This clonotype occurred a few times. The rearrangement joins TRBV21-1 to TRBJ2-5; the listed D gene, TRBD1, was not tested against the DNA. TRBV21-1 is a listed pseudogene. The CDR3 is 15 residues long. CDR3 in DNA: TGTGCCAGCAGCAATATAACAGGGGGTCAAAAGACCCAGTACTTC. Amino acid sequence: CASSNITGGQKTQYF.

This clonotype was found many times. A junction end diverges from the germline sequence, so it may reflect a read error. The chain joins TRBV7-7 to TRBJ2-2, with D possibly TRBD2 on 6 matching bases. This CDR3 is built from 16 residues. CDR1 is SSHAT and CDR2 is FNYEAQ in the germline V gene (reference sequence). The CDR3 region is CASSHRNGGSTGELFF. CDR3 nucleotide sequence: TGTGCTAGCAGCCACCGGAACGGGGGTAGCACCGGGGAGCTGTTTTTT.

Ten or more counts support this clonotype. V and J are TRBV28 and TRBJ2-7, with D perhaps matching TRBD2 (6 bases). Germline CDR1 MDHEN, CDR2 SYDVKM. The CDR3 is 12 amino acids. The V end lost 7 bases, the J end lost 5 bases, and 12 bases lay between the germline ends. CDR3 bases: TGTGCCAGCAAGGAGGGGCAGAACGAGCAGTACTTC. Translation gives CASKEGQNEQYF. Using reference TRBV28 and TRBJ2-7 for the parts outside the CDR3, the full variable domain is DVKVTQSSRYLVKRTGEKVFLECVQDMDHENMFWYRQDPGLGLRLIYFSYDVKMKEKGDIPEGYSVSREKKERFSLILESASTNQTSMYLCASKEGQNEQYFGPGTRLTVT.

CDR3: CASSSRETDTQYF. CDR3 in DNA: TGCGCCAGCAGCTCCCGGGAAACAGATACGCAGTATTTT. The rearrangement links TRBV5-1 to TRBJ2-3; TRBD2 might be the D (5 bases). V was clipped by 3 bases and J by 3 bases, with 8 bases between them. Looked up from germline, CDR1 is SGHRS and CDR2 is YFSETQ. CDR3 length: 13 residues.

This clonotype was counted a few times. The chain carries TRBV20-1 and TRBJ2-7; TRBD2 aligns across 7 bases. The V gene's germline CDR1 is DFQATT and CDR2 SNEGSKA (reference sequence). Trimming at V came to 0 bases and at J to 2 bases, leaving 7 bases not matched to a gene. The CDR3 is made up of 15 amino acids. The CDR3 DNA follows: TGCAGTGCTAGAGATGTGAGGGAGGGCCCCTACGAGCAGTACTTC. It specifies CSARDVREGPYEQYF.

This clonotype was seen many times. The chain combines TRBV11-2 with TRBJ2-2; no clear D gene. Germline CDR1 SGHAT, CDR2 FQNNGV. V was pared by 3 bases and J by 7 bases, with 12 bases between. This CDR3 is 14 amino acids long. The CDR3 coding sequence is TGTGCCAGCAGCTTCCCACGTTCGGGCGGGGAGCTGTTTTTT. This translates into CASSFPRSGGELFF.

This clonotype was counted many times. The rearrangement uses TRBV5-5 and TRBJ2-1, with D possibly TRBD2 on 6 matching bases. In germline, CDR1 is SGHKS, CDR2 YYEKEE (reference sequence). The V end was cut by 0 bases, the J end by 0 bases, with 7 bases between. The CDR3 is made up of 15 amino acids. The CDR3 is CASSLVADSYNEQFF. In nucleotides, the CDR3 is TGTGCCAGCAGCTTGGTAGCGGACTCCTACAATGAGCAGTTCTTC. Full variable domain (rest looked up from reference TRBV5-5 and TRBJ2-1): DAGVTQSPTHLIKTRGQQVTLRCSPISGHKSVSWYQQVLGQGPQFIFQYYEKEERGRGNFPDRFSARQFPNYSSELNVNALLLGDSALYLCASSLVADSYNEQFFGPGTRLTVL.

This clonotype was picked up many times. The V gene is TRBV5-1, the J gene TRBJ2-5; TRBD2 aligns across 8 bases. The CDR3 sequence is 14 residues long. The germline CDR1 and CDR2 sequences are SGHRS and YFSETQ. The ends lost 2 bases at V and 6 bases at J; junction bases unmatched: 6. The CDR3 nucleotides read TGCGCCAGCAGCTTACCGGGAGGGCAGAAGACCCAGTACTTC. Its protein product is CASSLPGGQKTQYF.

In this sample, this clonotype turned up many times. The rearrangement uses TRBV20-1 and TRBJ2-2, with 9 bases fitting TRBD2. The germline gives CDR1 DFQATT, CDR2 SNEGSKA (reference sequence). This CDR3 has 16 amino acids. Unmatched junction bases numbered 5, after V lost 3 bases and J lost 0 bases. CDR3 coding DNA: TGCAGTGCTAGCAGCCCTAGCGGGGCGAACACCGGGGAGCTGTTTTTT. Translated: CSASSPSGANTGELFF.

The sample holds many counts of this clonotype. The chain recombines TRBV5-1 with TRBJ2-2, with D tentatively TRBD2 (6 bases). CDR3 length: 15 amino acids. V was trimmed by 0 bases and J by 5 bases, leaving 11 bases between them. In germline, CDR1 is SGHRS, CDR2 YFSETQ. The CDR3 region has the DNA TGCGCCAGCAGCTTGGCTGCGGGGAAAACCGGGGAGCTGTTTTTT. Amino acid sequence: CASSLAAGKTGELFF.

This clonotype was counted a few times. The chain has TRBV5-4 and TRBJ2-5; TRBD1 matches at 7 bases. The CDR3 extends over 13 amino acids. The ends lost 4 bases at V and 3 bases at J; junction bases unmatched: 3. Germline CDR1 reads SGHNT; CDR2 reads YYREEE (reference sequence). In DNA form, the CDR3 reads TGTGCCAGCAGCCGGACAGGAAAAGAGACCCAGTACTTC. This translates into CASSRTGKETQYF.

This clonotype was seen many times. At one of its ends the junction is not consistent with the germline gene, which may arise from a read error. The rearrangement uses TRBV7-7 and TRBJ2-5, with 8 nucleotides matching TRBD1. Germline CDR1 SSHAT, CDR2 FNYEAQ (reference sequence). The CDR3 totals 14 residues. CDR3 nucleotides: TGTGCTAGCAGCCTAGACAGGGGTCAAGAGACCCAGTACTTC. Translation: CASSLDRGQETQYF.

V and J are TRBV7-2 and TRBJ1-6; no definite D call. The V gene lost 5 bases and the J gene lost 8 bases, with 10 bases spanning the gap. The length of the CDR3 is 13 residues. Germline CDR1 is SGHTA and CDR2 is FQGNSA. The CDR3 loop reads CASSEDRDSPLHF. In DNA, the CDR3 is TGTGCCAGCAGCGAGGATCGGGATTCACCCCTCCACTTT. Looking up the rest from reference TRBV7-2 and TRBJ1-6 gives the full variable domain: GAGVSQSPSNKVTEKGKDVELRCDPISGHTALYWYRQSLGQGLEFLIYFQGNSAPDKSGLPSDRFSAERTGGSVSTLTIQRTQQEDSAVYLCASSEDRDSPLHFGNGTRLTVT.

This clonotype was detected only a few times. The chain has TRBV7-3 and TRBJ2-1; 9 nucleotides agree with TRBD2. Losses at the gene ends were 5 bases for V and 5 bases for J; bases not matched to a gene: 4. Looked up from germline, CDR1 is SGHTA and CDR2 is FQGTGA. The CDR3 has 14 amino acids. Here the CDR3 DNA reads TGTGCCAGCAGCCCAGGACTAGCGAACAATGAGCAGTTCTTC. Its protein product is CASSPGLANNEQFF.

This clonotype has more than one count but fewer than ten. This rearrangement joins TRBV7-3 to TRBJ1-6; no definite D call. Germline values: CDR1 SGHTA, CDR2 FQGTGA. The CDR3 totals 13 residues. Trimming cost V 5 bases and J 5 bases, with 7 bases left between them. The CDR3 DNA follows: TGTGCCAGCAGCCTACAGAATAATTCACCCCTCCACTTT. This sequence encodes CASSLQNNSPLHF.

This clonotype came up many times. The gene calls are TRBV28 and TRBJ2-3; D perhaps matches TRBD2 (5 bases). Trimming took off 5 bases at V and 6 bases at J, with 15 bases between the two ends. The CDR3 has 14 residues. In germline, CDR1 is MDHEN, CDR2 SYDVKM. CDR3 in amino acids: CASSGGSSVDTQYF. The CDR3 DNA reads as TGTGCCAGCAGTGGCGGGTCGAGCGTCGATACGCAGTATTTT.

In its sample, this clonotype ranks as medium-sized. The rearrangement joins TRBV12-3 or TRBV12-4 to TRBJ2-1; 16 bases fit TRBD2. This CDR3 is built from 17 residues. Unmatched junction bases numbered 9, after V lost 5 bases and J lost 8 bases. CDR3 in amino acids: CASSPGTSGRGADEQFF. The CDR3 bases are TGTGCCAGCAGTCCCGGGACTAGCGGGAGGGGGGCCGATGAGCAGTTCTTC.

The chain is built from TRBV5-4 and TRBJ1-6; TRBD1 is a possible D gene (5 bases). There are 17 residues in the CDR3. Between the trimmed V and J ends, which lost 0 bases and 7 bases, there was a span of 17 bases. The V gene's germline CDR1 is SGHNT and CDR2 YYREEE (reference sequence). CDR3 loop: CASSLDPTGAGNSPLHF. DNA for the CDR3: TGTGCCAGCAGCTTGGACCCTACCGGGGCAGGAAATTCACCCCTCCACTTT.

This clonotype has only a few counts. Mismatch with germline at one junction end may stem from a read error. The DNA of the CDR3 is TGCAGCGTCGAAGGATCGGTGGATACGCAGTATTTT. Protein sequence: CSVEGSVDTQYF. The rearrangement uses TRBV29-1 and TRBJ2-3; D not resolved. CDR1 is SQVTM and CDR2 is ANQGSEA in the germline V gene. The CDR3 has 12 amino acids.

This clonotype was recorded at least ten times. The V and J genes are TRBV5-1 and TRBJ1-4; 7 bases fit TRBD1. This CDR3 is built from 14 residues. The germline V gene has CDR1 SGHRS and CDR2 YFSETQ. With 0 bases clipped from V and 8 bases from J, the junction kept 4 bases outside the gene matches. This CDR3 is CASSLGQGEEKLFF. The CDR3 nucleotides are TGCGCCAGCAGCTTGGGGCAGGGGGAAGAAAAACTGTTTTTT.

Notes on this clonotype: This may come from a read error, since a much larger clone is one base off. Since the CDR3 does not end with the conserved phenylalanine or tryptophan, this likely comes from a read error. V gene TRBV3-1 combines with J gene TRBJ2-4; D is perhaps TRBD1 or TRBD2 (5 bases each). Germline V gene lookup returns CDR1 LGHDT and CDR2 YNNKEL (reference sequence). CDR3 size: 16 residues. The V gene lost 3 bases and the J gene lost 1 base, with 13 bases spanning the gap. This chain's CDR3 is CASSQRGSVAKNIQYL. Written as DNA, the CDR3 is TGTGCCAGCAGCCAGAGGGGTAGCGTCGCCAAAAACATTCAGTACCTC.